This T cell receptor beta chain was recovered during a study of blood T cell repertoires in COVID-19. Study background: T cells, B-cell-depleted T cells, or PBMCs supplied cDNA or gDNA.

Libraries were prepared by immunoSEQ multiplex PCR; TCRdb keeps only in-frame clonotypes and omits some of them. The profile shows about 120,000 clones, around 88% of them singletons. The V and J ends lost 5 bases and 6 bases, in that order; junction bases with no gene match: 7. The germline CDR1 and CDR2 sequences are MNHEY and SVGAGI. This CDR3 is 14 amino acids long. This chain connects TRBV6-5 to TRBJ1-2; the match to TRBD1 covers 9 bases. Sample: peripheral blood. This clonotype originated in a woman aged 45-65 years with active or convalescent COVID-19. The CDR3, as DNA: TGTGCCAGCAGTCGCGACAGGGGGAGAAATGGCTACACCTTC. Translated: CASSRDRGRNGYTF.